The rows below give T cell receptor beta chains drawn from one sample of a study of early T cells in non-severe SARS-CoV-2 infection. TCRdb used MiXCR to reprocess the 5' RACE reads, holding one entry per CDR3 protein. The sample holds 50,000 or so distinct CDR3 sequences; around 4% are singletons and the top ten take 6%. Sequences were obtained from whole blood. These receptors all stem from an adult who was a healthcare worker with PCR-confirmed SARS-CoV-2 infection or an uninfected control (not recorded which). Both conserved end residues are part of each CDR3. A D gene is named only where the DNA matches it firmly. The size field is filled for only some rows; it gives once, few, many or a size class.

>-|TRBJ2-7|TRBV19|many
CASSIDRTYGIVYEQYF
TGTGCCAGTAGTATAGATCGGACATACGGCATTGTCTACGAGCAGTACTTC
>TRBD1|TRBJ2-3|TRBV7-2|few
CASSPRQGARGTDTQYF
TGTGCCAGCAGCCCGAGACAGGGGGCGAGGGGCACAGATACGCAGTATTTT
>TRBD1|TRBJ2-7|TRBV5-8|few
CASSLEGFVGTASSEQYF
TGTGCCAGCAGCTTGGAAGGGTTCGTCGGGACAGCCTCCTCCGAGCAGTACTTC
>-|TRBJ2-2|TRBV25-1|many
CASSEADTGELFF
TGTGCCAGCAGTGAAGCCGACACCGGGGAGCTGTTTTTT
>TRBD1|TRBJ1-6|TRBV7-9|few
CASSQGGGWNSPLHF
TGTGCCAGCAGCCAGGGAGGGGGCTGGAATTCACCCCTCCACTTT
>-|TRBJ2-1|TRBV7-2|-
CASTISRNNEQFF
TGTGCCAGCACAATCAGTAGAAACAATGAGCAGTTCTTC
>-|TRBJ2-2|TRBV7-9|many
CASSAKTGELFF
TGTGCCAGCAGCGCCAAAACCGGGGAGCTGTTTTTT
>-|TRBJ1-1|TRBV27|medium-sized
CASSNYMYGGEAFF
TGTGCCAGCAGCAATTACATGTATGGGGGTGAAGCTTTCTTT
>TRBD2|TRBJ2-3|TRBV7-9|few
CASAPGLAADTQYF
TGTGCCAGCGCCCCCGGACTAGCTGCAGATACGCAGTATTTT
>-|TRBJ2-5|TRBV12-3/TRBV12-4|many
CASSLQLRKETQYF
TGTGCCAGCAGTTTGCAACTGCGGAAAGAGACCCAGTACTTC
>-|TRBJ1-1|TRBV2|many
CASSRNLNTEAFF
TGTGCCAGCAGTCGCAATCTAAACACTGAAGCTTTCTTT
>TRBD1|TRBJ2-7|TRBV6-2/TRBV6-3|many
CASSHPDREEQYF
TGTGCCAGCAGTCACCCGGACAGGGAAGAGCAGTACTTC
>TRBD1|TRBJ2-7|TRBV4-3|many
CASSQVQGAYYEQYF
TGCGCCAGCAGCCAAGTCCAGGGGGCTTACTACGAGCAGTACTTC
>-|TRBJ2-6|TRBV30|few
CAWSGTTGANVLTF
TGTGCCTGGAGTGGGACAACTGGGGCCAACGTCCTGACTTTC
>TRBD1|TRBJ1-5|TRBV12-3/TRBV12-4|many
CASRSPGTGLNQPQHF
TGTGCCAGCAGGTCTCCCGGGACAGGACTCAATCAGCCCCAGCATTTT
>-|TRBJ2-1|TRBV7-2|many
CASSLALDEQFF
TGTGCCAGCAGCTTAGCACTCGATGAGCAGTTCTTC
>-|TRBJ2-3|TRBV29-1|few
CSVLRALGGTDTQYF
TGCAGCGTCCTCCGGGCCCTAGGAGGCACAGATACGCAGTATTTT
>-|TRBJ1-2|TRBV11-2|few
CASSFEAGYGYTF
TGTGCCAGCAGCTTCGAGGCGGGGTATGGCTACACCTTC
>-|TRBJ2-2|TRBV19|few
CASSIRQDTGELFF
TGTGCCAGTAGTATTCGGCAAGACACCGGGGAGCTGTTTTTT
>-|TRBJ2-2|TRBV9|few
CASSVGSLGGELFF
TGTGCCAGCAGCGTAGGCTCCTTGGGCGGGGAGCTGTTTTTT
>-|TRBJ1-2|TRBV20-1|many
CSARSRVNYGYTF
TGCAGTGCTAGAAGCAGGGTGAACTATGGCTACACCTTC
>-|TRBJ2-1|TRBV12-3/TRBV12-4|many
CASRSSGVSYNEQFF
TGTGCCAGCAGGTCTTCAGGGGTTTCCTACAATGAGCAGTTCTTC
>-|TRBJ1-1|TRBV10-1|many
CASSEEGFGEAFF
TGCGCCAGCAGTGAAGAAGGTTTCGGCGAAGCTTTCTTT
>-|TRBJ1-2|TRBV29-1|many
CSATGTNFKGYTF
TGCAGCGCCACCGGGACAAACTTTAAAGGCTACACCTTC
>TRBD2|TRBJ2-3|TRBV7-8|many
CASSFSGRATDTQYF
TGTGCCAGCAGCTTTAGCGGGAGGGCTACAGATACGCAGTATTTT
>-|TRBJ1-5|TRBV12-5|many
CASGLALQPQHF
TGTGCTAGTGGTTTGGCCCTACAGCCCCAGCATTTT
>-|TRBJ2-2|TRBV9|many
CASSEPHRGGTGELFF
TGTGCCAGCAGTGAACCTCACAGGGGAGGGACCGGGGAGCTGTTTTTT
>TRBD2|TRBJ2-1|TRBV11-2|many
CASSPGTSGRVLSNEQFF
TGTGCCAGCAGCCCCGGGACTAGCGGGAGGGTCCTAAGCAATGAGCAGTTCTTC
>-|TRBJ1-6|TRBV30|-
CAWSRDHNSPLHF
TGTGCCTGGAGCCGGGACCATAATTCACCCCTCCACTTT
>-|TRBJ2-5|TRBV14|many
CASSQGRGGLRKETQYF
TGTGCCAGCAGCCAAGGCCGGGGAGGCCTTAGAAAAGAGACCCAGTACTTC
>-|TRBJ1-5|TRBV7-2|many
CASSLQNQPQHF
TGTGCCAGCAGCTTACAGAATCAGCCCCAGCATTTT